The TCR beta chain described here comes from a study of CD8 T cells in ankylosing spondylitis. Findings and caveats of the study: In peripheral blood, disease-linked CD8+ clones occurred at relatively low frequencies. Characteristic of ankylosing spondylitis blood, it appeared, was a TCR beta motif comprising roughly eight highly homologous variants. As reported, disease-linked clones showed significant enrichment in matched ankylosing spondylitis synovial fluid.

A single record per CDR3 protein comes from TCRdb applying MiXCR to the 5' RACE reads. The sample contains under 550,000 distinct CDR3 sequences, roughly a quarter of which appear only once. The CDR3 spans 15 residues. Trimming shortened V by 7 bases and J by 0 bases, and 15 bases separated the two germline ends. Per germline, CDR1 SNHLY and CDR2 FYNNEI. About this clonotype itself: The antigen is undetermined.

The V and J genes are TRBV2 and TRBJ1-1; D not certain. This TCR was sampled from a male donor with ankylosing spondylitis. Material for sequencing was blood, either unsorted or a sorted T cell fraction (not recorded which). This chain's CDR3 is CASTDHMGMNTEAFF. The CDR3 DNA is TGTGCCAGCACCGACCATATGGGCATGAACACTGAAGCTTTCTTT. Full variable domain (outside the CDR3, taken from reference TRBV2 and TRBJ1-1): EPEVTQTPSHQVTQMGQEVILRCVPISNHLYFYWYRQILGQKVEFLVSFYNNEISEKSEIFDDQFSVERPDGSNFTLKIRSTKLEDSAMYFCASTDHMGMNTEAFFGQGTRLTVV.